This is a list of T cell receptor beta chains from one sample in a study of blood T cell repertoires in COVID-19. Clones were read by immunoSEQ multiplex PCR, and TCRdb kept only the in-frame ones, dropping some. The data contain roughly 280,000 clones, 86% of them singletons. Sequenced material: peripheral blood. Receptors were obtained from a man aged 25-45 years with active or convalescent COVID-19. Both conserved end residues are part of each CDR3. The order of the fields is J gene, V gene, D gene, clone size, CDR3 DNA, CDR3 protein. The D gene is left open where the match is weak. Part of the rows lack a size; the others show once, few, many or a class for expanded clones.

J gene: TRBJ1-2
V gene: TRBV7-9
D gene: TRBD1
clone size: NA
CDR3 DNA: TGTGCCAGCTCGGACCCGACAGGGACGGTCGGTGGCTACACCTTC
CDR3 protein: CASSDPTGTVGGYTF

J gene: TRBJ1-2
V gene: TRBV7-9
D gene: NA
clone size: once
CDR3 DNA: TGTGCCACCAAACTAAAATCCCGGGACTATGGCTACACCTTC
CDR3 protein: CATKLKSRDYGYTF

J gene: TRBJ2-3
V gene: TRBV2
D gene: TRBD2
clone size: NA
CDR3 DNA: TGTGCCAGCAGTGATTCTAGCGGGGGAACCGCTAGCACAGATACGCAGTATTTT
CDR3 protein: CASSDSSGGTASTDTQYF

J gene: TRBJ1-4
V gene: TRBV7-9
D gene: TRBD1
clone size: NA
CDR3 DNA: TGTGCCAGCAGACGACAGGGGGCGAATGAAAAACTGTTTTTT
CDR3 protein: CASRRQGANEKLFF

J gene: TRBJ2-5
V gene: TRBV18
D gene: TRBD2
clone size: NA
CDR3 DNA: TGTGCCAGCTCACCGGGACTAGCGGGACAAGAGACCCAGTACTTC
CDR3 protein: CASSPGLAGQETQYF

J gene: TRBJ2-1
V gene: TRBV20-1
D gene: NA
clone size: once
CDR3 DNA: TGCAGTGCTACATATAGATTAGAGCAGTTCTTC
CDR3 protein: CSATYRLEQFF

J gene: TRBJ2-1
V gene: TRBV7-8
D gene: NA
clone size: NA
CDR3 DNA: TGTGCCAGCAGCCTACGTCAGGGGTATGAGCAGTTCTTC
CDR3 protein: CASSLRQGYEQFF

J gene: TRBJ2-2
V gene: TRBV19
D gene: TRBD2
clone size: NA
CDR3 DNA: TGTGCCAGTAAGGCCAGCGGGGACACCGGGGAGCTGTTTTTT
CDR3 protein: CASKASGDTGELFF

J gene: TRBJ2-5
V gene: TRBV5-1
D gene: NA
clone size: many
CDR3 DNA: TGCGCCAGCAGTGGACGCCCCGACGGGGGACCAGAGACCCAGTACTTC
CDR3 protein: CASSGRPDGGPETQYF

J gene: TRBJ1-1
V gene: TRBV6-4
D gene: TRBD1
clone size: NA
CDR3 DNA: TGTGCCAGCAGTGACTCCTTTCCACTGGGGACAGGGGAAATGAACACTGAAGCTTTCTTT
CDR3 protein: CASSDSFPLGTGEMNTEAFF

J gene: TRBJ1-5
V gene: TRBV21-1
D gene: NA
clone size: NA
CDR3 DNA: TGTGCCAGCAGCAAAGAGGAGGGGAGGGTAGGCTTTGAACAGCCCCAGCATTTT
CDR3 protein: CASSKEEGRVGFEQPQHF